This T cell receptor beta chain originates from a study of T cells after yellow fever vaccination. Using its own MiXCR run on the 5' RACE reads, TCRdb lists one record per CDR3 protein. The top ten hold more than 13% of the sample, which has 450,000 to 650,000 distinct CDR3 sequences, approximately 13% seen once. The TCR comes from a man aged 30 to 39 who received the YFV17D yellow fever vaccine. This material consisted of PBMCs, taken on the day of the yellow fever booster vaccination.

The CDR3: CASGQGHYEQYF. The CDR3 nucleotides are TGTGCCAGCGGACAGGGACACTACGAGCAGTACTTC. The V and J genes are TRBV25-1 and TRBJ2-7; TRBD1 aligns across 8 bases. The CDR3 covers 12 residues. CDR1 is MGHDK and CDR2 is SYGVNS in the germline V gene. V was clipped by 8 bases and J by 3 bases; unmatched bases: 3.